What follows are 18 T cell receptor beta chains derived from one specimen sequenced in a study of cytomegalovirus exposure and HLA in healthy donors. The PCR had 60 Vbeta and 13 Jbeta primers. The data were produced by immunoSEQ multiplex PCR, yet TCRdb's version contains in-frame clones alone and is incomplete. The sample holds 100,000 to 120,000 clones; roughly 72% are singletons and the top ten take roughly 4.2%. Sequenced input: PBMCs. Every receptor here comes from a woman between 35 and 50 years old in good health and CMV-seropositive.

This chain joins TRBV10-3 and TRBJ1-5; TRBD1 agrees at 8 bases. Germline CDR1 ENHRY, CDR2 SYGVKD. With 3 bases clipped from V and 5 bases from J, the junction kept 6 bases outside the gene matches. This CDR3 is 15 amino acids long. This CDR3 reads CAISDTQGADQPQHF. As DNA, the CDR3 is TGTGCCATCAGTGACACCCAGGGGGCGGATCAGCCCCAGCATTTT.

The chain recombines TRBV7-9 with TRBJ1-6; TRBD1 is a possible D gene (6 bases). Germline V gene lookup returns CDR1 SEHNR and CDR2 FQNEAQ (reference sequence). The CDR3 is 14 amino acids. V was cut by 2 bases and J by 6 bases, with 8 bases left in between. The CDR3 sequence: CASSLRQANSPLHF. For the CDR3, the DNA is TGTGCCAGCAGCTTACGACAGGCTAATTCACCCCTCCACTTT.

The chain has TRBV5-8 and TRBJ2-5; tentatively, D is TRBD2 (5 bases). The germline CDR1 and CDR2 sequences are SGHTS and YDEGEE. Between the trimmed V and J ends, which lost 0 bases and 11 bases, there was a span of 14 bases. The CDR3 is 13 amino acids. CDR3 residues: CASSLGPSRGQYF. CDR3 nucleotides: TGTGCCAGCAGCTTGGGCCCGTCTAGAGGGCAGTACTTC.

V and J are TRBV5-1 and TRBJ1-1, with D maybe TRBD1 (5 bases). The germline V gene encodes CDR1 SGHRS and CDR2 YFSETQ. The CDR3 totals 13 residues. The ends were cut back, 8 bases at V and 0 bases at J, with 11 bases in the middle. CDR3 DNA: TGCGCCAGTACGACGGGGGTGAACACTGAAGCTTTCTTT. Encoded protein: CASTTGVNTEAFF. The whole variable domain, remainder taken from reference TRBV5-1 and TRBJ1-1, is KAGVTQTPRYLIKTRGQQVTLSCSPISGHRSVSWYQQTPGQGLQFLFEYFSETQRNKGNFPGRFSGRQFSNSRSEMNVSTLELGDSALYLCASTTGVNTEAFFGQGTRLTVV.

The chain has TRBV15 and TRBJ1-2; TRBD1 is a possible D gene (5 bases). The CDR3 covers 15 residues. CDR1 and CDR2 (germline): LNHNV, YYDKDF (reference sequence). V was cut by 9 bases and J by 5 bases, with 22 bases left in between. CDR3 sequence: CATQGRNGVDYGYTF. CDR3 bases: TGTGCCACTCAGGGAAGGAATGGGGTTGATTATGGCTACACCTTC.

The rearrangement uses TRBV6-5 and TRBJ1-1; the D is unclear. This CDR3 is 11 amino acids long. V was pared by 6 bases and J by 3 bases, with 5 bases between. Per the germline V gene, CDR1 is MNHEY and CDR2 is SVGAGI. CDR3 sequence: CASRSYTEAFF. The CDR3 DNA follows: TGTGCCAGCAGATCTTACACTGAAGCTTTCTTT.

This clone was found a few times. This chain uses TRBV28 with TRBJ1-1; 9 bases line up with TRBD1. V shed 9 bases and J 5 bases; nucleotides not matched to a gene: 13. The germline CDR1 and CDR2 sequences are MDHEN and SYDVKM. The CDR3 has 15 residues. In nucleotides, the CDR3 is TGTGCCAGTGGCTCCGCGACAGGGGGGGAAACTGAAGCTTTCTTT. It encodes CASGSATGGETEAFF.

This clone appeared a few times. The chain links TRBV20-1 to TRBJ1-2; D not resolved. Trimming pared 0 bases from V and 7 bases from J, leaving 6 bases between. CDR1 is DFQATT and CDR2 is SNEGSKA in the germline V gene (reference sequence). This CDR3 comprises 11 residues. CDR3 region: CSARDLFGYTF. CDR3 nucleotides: TGCAGTGCTAGAGATCTCTTTGGCTACACCTTC.

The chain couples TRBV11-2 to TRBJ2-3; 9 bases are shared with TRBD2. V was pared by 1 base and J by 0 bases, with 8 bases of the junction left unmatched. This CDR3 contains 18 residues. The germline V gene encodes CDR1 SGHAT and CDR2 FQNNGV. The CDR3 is CASSLGRGGPPSTDTQYF. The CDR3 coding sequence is TGTGCCAGCAGCTTAGGGCGGGGGGGCCCCCCTAGCACAGATACGCAGTATTTT.

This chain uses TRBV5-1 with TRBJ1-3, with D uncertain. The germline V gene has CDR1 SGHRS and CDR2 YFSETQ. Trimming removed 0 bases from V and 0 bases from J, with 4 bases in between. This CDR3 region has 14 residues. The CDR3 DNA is TGCGCCAGCAGCTTGGGCGTCTCTGGAAACACCATATATTTT. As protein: CASSLGVSGNTIYF. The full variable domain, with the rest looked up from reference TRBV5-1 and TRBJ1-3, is KAGVTQTPRYLIKTRGQQVTLSCSPISGHRSVSWYQQTPGQGLQFLFEYFSETQRNKGNFPGRFSGRQFSNSRSEMNVSTLELGDSALYLCASSLGVSGNTIYFGEGSWLTVV.

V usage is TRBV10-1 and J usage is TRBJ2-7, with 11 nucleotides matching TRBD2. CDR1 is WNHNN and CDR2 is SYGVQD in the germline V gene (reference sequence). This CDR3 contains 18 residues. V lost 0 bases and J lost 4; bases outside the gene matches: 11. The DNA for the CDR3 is TGCGCCAGCAGTGAGTCCGTAGCGGGAGGGGCAGCTAGTTACGAGCAGTACTTC. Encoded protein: CASSESVAGGAASYEQYF.

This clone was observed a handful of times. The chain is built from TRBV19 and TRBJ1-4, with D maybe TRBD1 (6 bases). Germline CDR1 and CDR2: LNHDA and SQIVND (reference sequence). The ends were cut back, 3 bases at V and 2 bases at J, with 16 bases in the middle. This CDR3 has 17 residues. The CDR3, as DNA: TGTGCCAGTAGTATGGGATCTGGGGGCTTCACTAATGAAAAACTGTTTTTT. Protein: CASSMGSGGFTNEKLFF.

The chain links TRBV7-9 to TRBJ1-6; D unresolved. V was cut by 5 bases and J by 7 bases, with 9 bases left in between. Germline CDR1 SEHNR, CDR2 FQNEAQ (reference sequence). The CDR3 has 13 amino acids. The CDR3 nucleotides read TGTGCCAGCAGCCCGAGGCAGAATTCACCCCTCCACTTT. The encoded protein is CASSPRQNSPLHF.

CDR3: CASSLGGPSTDTQYF. The CDR3 nucleotides read TGTGCCAGCAGCCTCGGGGGGCCTAGCACAGATACGCAGTATTTT. V is TRBV7-9 and J is TRBJ2-3; maybe TRBD2 (7 bases). The V gene lost 5 bases and the J gene lost 0 bases, with 12 bases spanning the gap. Germline V gives CDR1 SEHNR, CDR2 FQNEAQ (reference sequence). The CDR3 extends over 15 amino acids.

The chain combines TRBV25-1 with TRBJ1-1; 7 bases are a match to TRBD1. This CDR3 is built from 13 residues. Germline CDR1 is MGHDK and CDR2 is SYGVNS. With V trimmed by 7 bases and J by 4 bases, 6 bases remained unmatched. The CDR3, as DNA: TGTGCCAGCAAGAAGACAGGGATCACTGAAGCTTTCTTT. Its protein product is CASKKTGITEAFF.

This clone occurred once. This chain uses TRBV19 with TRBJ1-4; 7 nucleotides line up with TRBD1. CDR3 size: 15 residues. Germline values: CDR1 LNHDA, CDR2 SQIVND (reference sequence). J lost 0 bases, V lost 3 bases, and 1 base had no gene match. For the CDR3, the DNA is TGTGCCAGTAGTATCGACAGGGCAACTAATGAAAAACTGTTTTTT. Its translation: CASSIDRATNEKLFF.

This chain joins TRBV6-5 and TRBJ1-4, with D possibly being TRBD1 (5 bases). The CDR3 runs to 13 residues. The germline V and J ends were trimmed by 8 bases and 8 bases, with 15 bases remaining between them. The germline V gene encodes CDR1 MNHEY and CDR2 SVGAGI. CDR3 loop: CASRAGGNEKLFF. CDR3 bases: TGTGCCAGCCGGGCGGGGGGGAACGAAAAACTGTTTTTT.

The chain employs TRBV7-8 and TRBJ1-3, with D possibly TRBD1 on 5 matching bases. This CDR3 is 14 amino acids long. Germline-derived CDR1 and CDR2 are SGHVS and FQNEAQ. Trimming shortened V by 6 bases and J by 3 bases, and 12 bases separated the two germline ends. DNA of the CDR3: TGTGCCAGCAGGGACCAGGGCATTGGAAACACCATATATTTT. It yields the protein CASRDQGIGNTIYF.